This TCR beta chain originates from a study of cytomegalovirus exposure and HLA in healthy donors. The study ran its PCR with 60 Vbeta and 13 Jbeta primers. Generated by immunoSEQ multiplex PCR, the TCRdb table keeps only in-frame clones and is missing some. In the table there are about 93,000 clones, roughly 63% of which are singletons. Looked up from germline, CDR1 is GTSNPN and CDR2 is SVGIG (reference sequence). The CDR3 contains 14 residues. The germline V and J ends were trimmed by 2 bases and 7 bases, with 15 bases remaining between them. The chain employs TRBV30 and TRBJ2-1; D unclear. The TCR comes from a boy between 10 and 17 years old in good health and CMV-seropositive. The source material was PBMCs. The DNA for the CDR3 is TGTGCCTGGAGTTTGCGCTTGCCCCCTAATGAGCAGTTCTTC. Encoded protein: CAWSLRLPPNEQFF.